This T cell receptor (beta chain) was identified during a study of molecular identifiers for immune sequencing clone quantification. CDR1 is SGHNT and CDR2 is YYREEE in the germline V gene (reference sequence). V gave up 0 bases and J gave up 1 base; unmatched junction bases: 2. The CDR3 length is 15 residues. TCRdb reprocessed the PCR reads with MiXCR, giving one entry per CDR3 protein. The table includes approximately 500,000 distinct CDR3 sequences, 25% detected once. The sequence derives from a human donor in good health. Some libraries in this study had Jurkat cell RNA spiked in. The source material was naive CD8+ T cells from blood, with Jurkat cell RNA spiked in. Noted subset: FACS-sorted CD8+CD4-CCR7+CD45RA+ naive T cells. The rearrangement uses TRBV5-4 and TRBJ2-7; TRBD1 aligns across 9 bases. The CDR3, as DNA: TGTGCCAGCAGCTTGGAACAGGGGGCTTCCTACGAGCAGTACTTC. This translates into CASSLEQGASYEQYF.